A selection of T cell receptor beta chains follows, all from one sample in a study of resident and recirculating memory T cells in vitiligo. The assay was immunoSEQ multiplex PCR, and TCRdb's table has in-frame clones only and misses some. This sample has about 45,000 clones; 85% to 95% occur once, and the top ten carry 4.5%. The source material was blood. The receptors here all came from a male donor with vitiligo. Each CDR3 is given with its conserved first and last residue. Fields, in order: clone size, D gene, J gene, V gene, CDR3 DNA, CDR3 protein. A D gene is named only where the DNA matches it firmly. Not every row has a clone size; where given, it reads once, few, many or a size class.

-,TRBD2,TRBJ2-3,TRBV6-5,TGTGCCAGCAGTCCCGGGGGGAAACAGGATACGCAGTATTTT,CASSPGGKQDTQYF
-,-,TRBJ2-2,TRBV12-1,TGTGCCAGCAGCTTTGGGCAGGAGAACACCGGGGAGCTGTTTTTT,CASSFGQENTGELFF
-,-,TRBJ2-3,TRBV7-9,TGTGCCAGCAGCTTATTTGGGACTAGCACAGATACGCAGTATTTT,CASSLFGTSTDTQYF
few,TRBD2,TRBJ2-2,TRBV7-2,TGTGCCAGCAGCTTAGTCGTGCGGGGGGCCACCGGGGAGCTGTTTTTT,CASSLVVRGATGELFF
few,-,TRBJ1-5,TRBV7-2,TGTGCCAGCGCCACCGGGGTCGGCAATCAGCCCCAGCATTTT,CASATGVGNQPQHF
-,-,TRBJ2-3,TRBV7-6,TGTGCCAGCAGCTTAGCTGGGGGCTCGGGTGTTTTGGATACGCAGTATTTT,CASSLAGGSGVLDTQYF
-,TRBD1,TRBJ2-7,TRBV7-8,TGTGCCAGCAGCTCATATACAGGGGGCCAGGACGAGCAGTACTTC,CASSSYTGGQDEQYF
-,-,TRBJ2-3,TRBV30,TGTGCCTGGGGGGGGTATGCATCTACGCAGTATTTT,CAWGGYASTQYF
-,TRBD1,TRBJ1-2,TRBV13,TGTGCCAGCAGCCCGCCACAGGGGGTTAACTATGGCTACACCTTC,CASSPPQGVNYGYTF
once,-,TRBJ2-7,TRBV6-6,TGTGCCAGCAGTTACCCAGGAACCTACGAGCAGTACTTC,CASSYPGTYEQYF
-,-,TRBJ1-1,TRBV18,TGTGCCAGCTCACCTCTGGCAGGGAACACTGAAGCTTTCTTT,CASSPLAGNTEAFF
-,-,TRBJ2-1,TRBV9,TGTGCCAGCACCAAATGGCAGGGTCACGATGAGCAGTTCTTC,CASTKWQGHDEQFF
-,TRBD1,TRBJ2-7,TRBV7-2,TGTGCCAGCACCTACCACGGGACAGGGGTGTACGAGCAGTACTTC,CASTYHGTGVYEQYF
-,-,TRBJ1-2,TRBV18,TGTGCCAGCTCCCAGGCTTGGCAGAACTATGGCTACACCTTC,CASSQAWQNYGYTF
-,TRBD1,TRBJ2-7,TRBV6-1,TGTGCCAGTCGGTCAGGGGGCATCTACGAGCAGTACTTC,CASRSGGIYEQYF
-,TRBD2,TRBJ2-1,TRBV30,TGTGCCTGGAGTGTACTGGGCTGGGTAGCGGGGGAGTCTGCGTATGAGCAGTTCTTC,CAWSVLGWVAGESAYEQFF
-,-,TRBJ2-7,TRBV29-1,TGCAGCGTTACAGACCGGTCCTACGAGCAGTACTTC,CSVTDRSYEQYF
-,-,TRBJ1-1,TRBV5-6,TGTGCCAGCAGCGGGGCCTACACTGAAGCTTTCTTT,CASSGAYTEAFF
-,-,TRBJ2-5,TRBV2,TGTGCCAGCAGTGAAGGCAGGCAAGAGACCCAGTACTTC,CASSEGRQETQYF
-,-,TRBJ1-6,TRBV7-2,TGTGCCAGCAGCTTCCCAGGGGAACTGAATAATTCACCCCTCCACTTT,CASSFPGELNNSPLHF
-,TRBD2,TRBJ2-3,TRBV18,TGTGCCAGCTCACCACTAGCGGGGGGCCTCACAGATACGCAGTATTTT,CASSPLAGGLTDTQYF
once,TRBD2,TRBJ2-3,TRBV30,TGTGCCTGGACAGCGGGGAATACGCAGTATTTT,CAWTAGNTQYF
-,TRBD2,TRBJ2-3,TRBV9,TGTGCCAGCAGCATCGGACTAGCGGGGGGTTTAATCACAGATACGCAGTATTTT,CASSIGLAGGLITDTQYF
-,-,TRBJ2-5,TRBV2,TGTGCCAGCAGCCAAGGAGGCGGCTACGGAGAGACCCAGTACTTC,CASSQGGGYGETQYF
-,-,TRBJ2-3,TRBV18,TGTGCCAGCTCACCACCCGGAGGCGGGACAGATACGCAGTATTTT,CASSPPGGGTDTQYF
-,TRBD1,TRBJ1-2,TRBV6-5,TGTGCCAGCAGTACCACAGGGGGCCGGTATGGCTACACCTTC,CASSTTGGRYGYTF
once,-,TRBJ2-5,TRBV9,TGTGCCAGCAGCCCATCTACCCAAGAGACCCAGTACTTC,CASSPSTQETQYF
-,-,TRBJ1-6,TRBV25-1,TGTGCCAGCAGCCCTGATGTCTGGGCCTCACCCCTCCACTTT,CASSPDVWASPLHF
-,TRBD1,TRBJ2-7,TRBV7-6,TGTGCCAGCAGCTTAGGACAGGGACCTAGCGAGCAGTACTTC,CASSLGQGPSEQYF
-,-,TRBJ2-5,TRBV15,TGTGCCGCCACCAGCCTTCGTCAAGAGACCCAGTACTTC,CAATSLRQETQYF
-,TRBD2,TRBJ2-5,TRBV9,TGTGCCAGCAGCGCGCGGGGCGGGGGGCTGGAGACCCAGTACTTC,CASSARGGGLETQYF
-,TRBD1,TRBJ1-6,TRBV6-6,TGTGCCACGAGGGAGGATCGGGACAGGGGGCCATTCCACTTT,CATREDRDRGPFHF
-,-,TRBJ1-1,TRBV6-1,TGTGCCAGCACGGGTAACACTGAAGCTTTCTTT,CASTGNTEAFF
-,TRBD2,TRBJ2-1,TRBV6-4,TGTGCCAGCAGCGGGACTAGCGTAAATGAGCAGTTCTTC,CASSGTSVNEQFF
-,TRBD2,TRBJ2-2,TRBV13,TGTGCCAGCAGCTCTGGGACTAGAGGGACCGGGGAGCTGTTTTTT,CASSSGTRGTGELFF
-,-,TRBJ2-5,TRBV5-1,TGCGCCAGCAGCTTGGGTGGAGGGGAGACCCAGTACTTC,CASSLGGGETQYF